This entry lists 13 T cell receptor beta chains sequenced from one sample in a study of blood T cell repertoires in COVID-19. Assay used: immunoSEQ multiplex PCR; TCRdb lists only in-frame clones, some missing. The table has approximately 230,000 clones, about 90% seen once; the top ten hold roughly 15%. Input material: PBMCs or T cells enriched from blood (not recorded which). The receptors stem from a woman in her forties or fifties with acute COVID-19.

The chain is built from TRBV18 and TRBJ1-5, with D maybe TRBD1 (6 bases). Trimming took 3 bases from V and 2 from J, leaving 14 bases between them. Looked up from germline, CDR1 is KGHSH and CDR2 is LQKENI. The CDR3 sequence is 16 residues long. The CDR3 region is CASSPDRLGGNQPQHF. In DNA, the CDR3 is TGTGCCAGCTCACCCGACAGGCTAGGGGGCAATCAGCCCCAGCATTTT.

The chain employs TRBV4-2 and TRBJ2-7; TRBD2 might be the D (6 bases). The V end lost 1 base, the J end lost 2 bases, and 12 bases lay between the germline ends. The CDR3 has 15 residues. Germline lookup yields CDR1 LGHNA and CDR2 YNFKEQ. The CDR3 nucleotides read TGTGCCAGCAGCCAAGCAACTAGCAGAGCCTACGAGCAGTACTTC. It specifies CASSQATSRAYEQYF.

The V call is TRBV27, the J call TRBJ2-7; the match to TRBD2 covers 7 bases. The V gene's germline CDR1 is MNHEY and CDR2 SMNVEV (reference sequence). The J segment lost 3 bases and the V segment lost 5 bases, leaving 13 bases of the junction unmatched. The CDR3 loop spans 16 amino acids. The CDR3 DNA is TGTGCCAGCAGTCCCTCACTAGCGCATAGGGGCTACGAGCAGTACTTC. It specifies CASSPSLAHRGYEQYF.

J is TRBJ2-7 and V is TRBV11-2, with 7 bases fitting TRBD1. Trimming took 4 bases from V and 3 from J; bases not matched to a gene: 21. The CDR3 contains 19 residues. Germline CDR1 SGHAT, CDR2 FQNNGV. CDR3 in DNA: TGTGCCAGCAGCTCAGCAAGGGGGCTCTTCGTCCCCCTCTTCTACGAGCAGTACTTC. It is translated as CASSSARGLFVPLFYEQYF.

The CDR3 sequence: CASSPGTGHQPQHF. Here the CDR3 DNA reads TGTGCCAGCAGCCCCGGGACAGGACATCAGCCCCAGCATTTT. This chain uses TRBV11-2 with TRBJ1-5; 8 nucleotides align to TRBD1. This CDR3 has 14 amino acids. Looked up from germline, CDR1 is SGHAT and CDR2 is FQNNGV. V trimming: 5 bases; J trimming: 5 bases; junction bases outside the gene matches: 5.

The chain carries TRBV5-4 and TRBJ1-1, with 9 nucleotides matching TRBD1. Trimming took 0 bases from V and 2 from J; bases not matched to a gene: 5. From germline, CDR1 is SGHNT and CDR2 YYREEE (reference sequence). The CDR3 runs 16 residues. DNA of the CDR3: TGTGCCAGCAGCTTGGCCCGGACAGGGGTAAACACTGAAGCTTTCTTT. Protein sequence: CASSLARTGVNTEAFF.

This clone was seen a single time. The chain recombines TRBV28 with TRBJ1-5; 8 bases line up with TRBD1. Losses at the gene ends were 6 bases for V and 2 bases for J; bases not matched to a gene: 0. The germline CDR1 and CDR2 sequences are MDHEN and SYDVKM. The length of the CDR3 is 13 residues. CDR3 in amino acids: CASRGQGNQPQHF. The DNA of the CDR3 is TGTGCCAGCAGGGGACAGGGCAATCAGCCCCAGCATTTT.

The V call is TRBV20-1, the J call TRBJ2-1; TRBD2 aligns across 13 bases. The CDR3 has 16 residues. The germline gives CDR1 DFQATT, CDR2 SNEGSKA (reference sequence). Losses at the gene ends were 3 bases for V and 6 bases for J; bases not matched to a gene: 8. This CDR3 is CSASGGTSGNPNEQFF. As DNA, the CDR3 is TGCAGTGCTAGTGGAGGGACTAGCGGGAATCCCAATGAGCAGTTCTTC.

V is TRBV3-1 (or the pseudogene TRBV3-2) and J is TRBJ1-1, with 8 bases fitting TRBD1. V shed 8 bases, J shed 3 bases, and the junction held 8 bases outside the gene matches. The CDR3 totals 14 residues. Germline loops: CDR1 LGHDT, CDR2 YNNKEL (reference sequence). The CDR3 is CASAYRGSDTEAFF. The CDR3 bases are TGTGCCAGCGCGTACAGGGGGTCTGACACTGAAGCTTTCTTT.

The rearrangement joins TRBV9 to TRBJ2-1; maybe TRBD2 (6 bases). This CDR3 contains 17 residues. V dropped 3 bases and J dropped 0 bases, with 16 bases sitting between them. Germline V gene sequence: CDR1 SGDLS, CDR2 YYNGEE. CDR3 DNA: TGTGCCAGCAGCGCGCGCGGGGTAGCCGCCTCCTACAATGAGCAGTTCTTC. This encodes CASSARGVAASYNEQFF.

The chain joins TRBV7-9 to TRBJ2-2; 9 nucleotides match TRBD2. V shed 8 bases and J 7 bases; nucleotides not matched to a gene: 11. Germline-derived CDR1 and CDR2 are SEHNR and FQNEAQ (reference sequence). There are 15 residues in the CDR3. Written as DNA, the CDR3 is TGTGCCAGCTCTAGTAGACAGACTAGCGGCGGGGAGCTGTTTTTT. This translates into CASSSRQTSGGELFF.

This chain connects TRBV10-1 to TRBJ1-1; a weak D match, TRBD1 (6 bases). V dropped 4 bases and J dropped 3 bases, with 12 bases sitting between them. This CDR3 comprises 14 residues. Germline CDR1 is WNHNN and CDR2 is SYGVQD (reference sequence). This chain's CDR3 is CASSGDRKYTEAFF. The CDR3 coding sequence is TGCGCCAGCAGTGGAGACAGGAAATACACTGAAGCTTTCTTT.

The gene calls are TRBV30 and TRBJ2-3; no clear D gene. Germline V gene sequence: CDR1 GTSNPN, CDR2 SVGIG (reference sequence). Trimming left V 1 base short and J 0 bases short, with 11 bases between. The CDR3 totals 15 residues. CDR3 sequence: CAWSEAGSSTDTQYF. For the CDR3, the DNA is TGTGCCTGGAGTGAGGCAGGTTCTAGCACAGATACGCAGTATTTT.